The 5 T cell receptor beta chains in this list originate from one sample, sequenced in a study of tumor-infiltrating lymphocytes in primary liver carcinoma. In addition to blood RNA drawn from unsorted whole blood, germline DNA was extracted. A constant-region primer primed TCR beta cDNA synthesis from 500 to 550 ng of total RNA. What produced the TCR beta libraries was three nested multiplex PCR rounds using slightly modified ARM-PCR. The two initial PCR rounds, 9 to 11 cycles each, used TRBV1-TRBV30 forward and C-beta reverse primers. TCRdb called the multiplex PCR reads again in MiXCR, with one record for every CDR3 protein. The sample carries about 320,000 distinct CDR3 sequences, approximately 65% recorded once. The sequenced material came from peripheral blood. The source of these receptors is a man aged 35 to 55 with primary liver carcinoma and hepatitis B virus infection.

This clonotype was picked up a small number of times. One base away lies a much larger clone, so this may be a sequencing read error. The chain links TRBV29-1 to TRBJ2-1; weak D call: TRBD2 (5 bases). The CDR3 is made up of 16 amino acids. In germline, CDR1 is SQVTM, CDR2 ANQGSEA. The chain's CDR3 is CNVRGFAESSYNEQFF. CDR3 DNA sequence: TGCAACGTTCGGGGTTTCGCGGAAAGCTCCTACAATGAGCAGTTCTTC.

Comments on this clonotype: This clone may be a read error of a much larger clone one base away. V and J are TRBV6-2 or TRBV6-3 and TRBJ2-3; TRBD1 aligns across 8 bases. Trimming took 8 bases from V and 3 from J; bases not matched to a gene: 10. CDR3 length: 15 amino acids. Germline CDR1 MNHEY, CDR2 SVGEGT. The CDR3 DNA follows: TGTGCCAGCGGGAAGGACAGGGTGAGGACAGATACGCAGTATTTT. It yields the protein CASGKDRVRTDTQYF.

In its sample, this clonotype was seen many times. The J gene is TRBJ2-3, the V gene TRBV6-2 or TRBV6-3; 9 bases are a match to TRBD2. The V gene's germline CDR1 is MNHEY and CDR2 SVGEGT. CDR3 size: 15 residues. The V segment lost 5 bases and the J segment 2 bases; nucleotides outside the gene matches: 5. The DNA of the CDR3 is TGTGCCAGCAGTAGACTAGCGGCAGTCACAGATACGCAGTATTTT. Amino acids: CASSRLAAVTDTQYF.

Concerning this clonotype: One base away lies a much larger clone, so this may be a sequencing read error. This chain links TRBV4-1 with TRBJ1-3; 7 nucleotides align to TRBD1. The J segment lost 3 bases and the V segment lost 2 bases, leaving 4 bases of the junction unmatched. Germline CDR1 is MGHRA and CDR2 is YSYEKL. This CDR3 contains 15 residues. The chain's CDR3 is CASSQKGTDGNTIYF. The CDR3 coding sequence is TGCGCCAGCAGCCAAAAGGGGACAGATGGAAACACCATATATTTT.

The chain has TRBV4-3 and TRBJ2-5; D possibly corresponds to TRBD2 (7 bases). The CDR3 totals 17 residues. Germline assignment: CDR1 LGHNA and CDR2 YSLEER. Trimming cost V 5 bases and J 3 bases, with 22 bases left between them. The CDR3 DNA reads TGCGCCAGCAGCTTCCGAAGTCGGGGGGCTCCAAAAGAGACCCAGTACTTC. Amino acid sequence: CASSFRSRGAPKETQYF.